This TCR beta chain comes out of a study of T cells in Graves' hyperthyroidism and ophthalmopathy. At the level of the study: Any treatment followed the collection of peripheral blood at initial diagnosis. Study results and limitations: For ophthalmopathy, model prediction preceded onset by a median roughly 6.2 months.

On this clonotype itself: Antigen specificity is unknown.

The CDR3 spans 13 residues. Germline lookup yields CDR1 SGHRS and CDR2 YFSETQ. V was cut by 4 bases and J by 8 bases, with 15 bases left in between. Amplification yielded TCR beta CDR3 regions, with RNA transcripts as the source. The TCR CDR3 was amplified in a first-round RT-PCR using the HTBI primer set. TCRdb called the multiplex PCR reads again in MiXCR, with one record for every CDR3 protein. The sample holds around 600,000 distinct CDR3 sequences, approximately 15% seen once. This clonotype was obtained from a woman younger than 35 with Graves' ophthalmopathy. The V and J genes are TRBV5-1 and TRBJ1-2; no reliable D call. Sequencing input: blood. CDR3 amino acids: CASSLEASGGYTF. The CDR3, as DNA: TGCGCCAGCAGCCTGGAGGCGTCCGGGGGCTACACCTTC.